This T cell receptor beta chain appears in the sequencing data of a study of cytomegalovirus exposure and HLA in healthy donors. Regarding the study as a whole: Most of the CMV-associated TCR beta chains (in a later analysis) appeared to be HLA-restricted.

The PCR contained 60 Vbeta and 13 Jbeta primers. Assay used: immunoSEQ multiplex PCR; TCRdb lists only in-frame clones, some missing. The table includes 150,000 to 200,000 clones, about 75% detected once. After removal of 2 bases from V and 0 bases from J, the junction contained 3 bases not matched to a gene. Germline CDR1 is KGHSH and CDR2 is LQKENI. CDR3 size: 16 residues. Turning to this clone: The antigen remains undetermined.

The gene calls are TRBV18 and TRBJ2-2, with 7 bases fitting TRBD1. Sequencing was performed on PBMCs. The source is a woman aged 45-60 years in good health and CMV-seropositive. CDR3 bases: TGTGCCAGCTCACCATCGCAGGGGGCGAACACCGGGGAGCTGTTTTTT. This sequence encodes CASSPSQGANTGELFF.